This T cell receptor (beta chain) was profiled in a study of blood T cells in healthy people across ages. The study, taken as a whole, reports: With age, beta diversity per million T cells declined roughly linearly, significantly by 40. Among long-lived donors, naive CD4+ cells were more numerous and diversity higher than in aged donors.

The CDR3 is made up of 16 amino acids. Germline-derived CDR1 and CDR2 are MNHEY and SMNVEV (reference sequence). V gave up 4 bases and J gave up 1 base, with 14 bases separating them. A remark on this clonotype: As yet, its antigen is unknown. Just one base apart from a much larger clone, this may be a read error.

Through a sample-barcoded 5' primer and a J-beta primer mix, a second PCR was run for about 6 to 11 cycles. Each TCR beta cDNA got a 12-nucleotide random molecular identifier. All samples yielded 3 million or more CDR3-containing paired-end reads. Each CDR3 protein is one row after TCRdb ran MiXCR on the 5' RACE reads. This sample has over 600,000 distinct CDR3 sequences, with about half found just once. Sequenced material: blood. This sequence originates from a man aged 80 or over in good health. The V and J genes are TRBV27 and TRBJ2-1, with D unresolved. In nucleotides, the CDR3 is TGTGCCAGCAGTTCCCCCGGTGTGGGGTCCTACAATGAGCAGTTCTTC. This translates into CASSSPGVGSYNEQFF.